The 18 T cell receptor beta chains below come from one sample, sequenced in a study of T cell responses to AZD1222 COVID-19 vaccine. Here immunoSEQ multiplex PCR was the method, and the copy in TCRdb shows in-frame clones only, minus some. The sample has approximately 60,000 clones, around 75% seen once; the top ten hold 11% to 15%. Here the sequenced sample was peripheral blood, taken on day 0 of AZD1222 vaccination. These receptors were collected from an adult in good health.

This clone was seen once. V and J are TRBV12-3 or TRBV12-4 and TRBJ1-1; D possibly corresponds to TRBD1 (5 bases). There are 12 residues in the CDR3. Trimming left V 6 bases short and J 4 bases short, with 9 bases between. The chain's CDR3 is CASSGGITEAFF. CDR3 coding DNA: TGTGCCAGCAGCGGGGGTATCACTGAAGCTTTCTTT.

The rearrangement links TRBV6-2 or TRBV6-3 to TRBJ1-2; weak D call: TRBD1 (5 bases). Trimming took 1 base from V and 3 from J, leaving 12 bases between them. CDR1 MNHEY and CDR2 SVGEGT come from the germline V gene. The CDR3 spans 15 residues. The CDR3 protein is CASSYFATGDYGYTF. The CDR3 coding sequence is TGTGCCAGCAGTTACTTTGCCACGGGGGACTATGGCTACACCTTC.

This clone was seen only a few times. The chain joins TRBV24-1 to TRBJ2-2, with TRBD1 as a possible D gene (5 bases). CDR1 and CDR2 (germline): KGHDR, SFDVKD. The V end lost 7 bases, the J end lost 5 bases, and 10 bases lay between the germline ends. The CDR3 length is 13 residues. In DNA, the CDR3 is TGTGCCACCAGGGACACGTTGACCGGGGAGCTGTTTTTT. This translates into CATRDTLTGELFF.

This clone has a single count. The junction departs from the called germline gene at one end, perhaps through a read error. The same CDR3 also results from other DNA sequences found in this sample. This chain links TRBV9 with TRBJ1-1, with 7 bases identical to TRBD1. The CDR3 is 15 residues long. Germline lookup yields CDR1 SGDLS and CDR2 YYNGEE. As DNA, the CDR3 is TGTGCGAGCAGCGTAGAGGGAGGGGGCGCGGGTGAAGCTTTCTTT. Protein: CASSVEGGGAGEAFF.

This sequence joins TRBV7-8 and TRBJ1-5; D is perhaps TRBD1 (6 bases). The CDR3 extends over 13 amino acids. The ends were cut back, 5 bases at V and 2 bases at J, with 7 bases in the middle. Per germline, CDR1 SGHVS and CDR2 FQNEAQ. CDR3 bases: TGTGCCAGCAGCCCAGGGGGCAATCAGCCCCAGCATTTT. It specifies CASSPGGNQPQHF.

The CDR3 region is CASSIGLANTGELFF. Written as DNA, the CDR3 is TGTGCCAGTAGTATAGGACTGGCGAACACCGGGGAGCTGTTTTTT. The rearrangement joins TRBV19 to TRBJ2-2; D gene unclear. The CDR3 extends over 15 amino acids. V was pared by 1 base and J by 0 bases, with 6 bases between. In germline, CDR1 is LNHDA, CDR2 SQIVND (reference sequence).

This rearrangement joins TRBV6-6 to TRBJ2-7; D gene uncertain. The CDR3 totals 13 residues. Between the trimmed V and J ends, which lost 1 base and 4 bases, there was a span of 8 bases. CDR1 and CDR2 from the germline V gene are MNHNY and SVGAGI (reference sequence). The CDR3 coding sequence is TGTGCCAGCAGTTACTTGGCCGCATACGAGCAGTACTTC. Residues: CASSYLAAYEQYF.

This sequence joins TRBV5-1 and TRBJ2-7; D is possibly TRBD2 (5 bases). The CDR3 has 15 residues. V was shortened by 0 bases and J by 5 bases, with 15 bases between the two germline ends. Germline CDR1 is SGHRS and CDR2 is YFSETQ. The CDR3 DNA follows: TGCGCCAGCAGCTTGGGAGGGTTAAGGTTGGACGAGCAGTACTTC. This codes for CASSLGGLRLDEQYF.

The V and J genes are TRBV6-1 and TRBJ1-5; D gene unclear. The V gene lost 2 bases and the J gene lost 3 bases, with 8 bases spanning the gap. The CDR3 length is 14 residues. CDR1 and CDR2 from the germline V gene are MNHNS and SASEGT. The CDR3 DNA is TGTGCCAGCAGTGAATCGGGGATCAATCAGCCCCAGCATTTT. This translates into CASSESGINQPQHF.

Only a few counts were recorded for this clone. The chain combines TRBV2 with TRBJ2-7, with unresolved D. CDR1 is SNHLY and CDR2 is FYNNEI in the germline V gene. The CDR3 contains 13 residues. Deletions cut 7 bases from V and 0 bases from J, with 10 bases between. CDR3 in DNA: TGTGCCAGCATCCAGCAAAGCTCCTACGAGCAGTACTTC. Protein product: CASIQQSSYEQYF.

The rearrangement links TRBV28 to TRBJ2-7; D call uncertain. Trimming took 6 bases from V and 4 from J, leaving 22 bases between them. This CDR3 has 16 amino acids. Germline V gene data show CDR1 as MDHEN and CDR2 as SYDVKM. The CDR3, as DNA: TGTGCCAGCAGCCCCCTCGAGGTAGTCGCCCTTTACGAGCAGTACTTC. Its translation is CASSPLEVVALYEQYF.

This clone has only one observation. V usage is TRBV7-3 and J usage is TRBJ2-5; 8 bases line up with TRBD2. The CDR3 sequence is 16 residues long. Germline lookup yields CDR1 SGHTA and CDR2 FQGTGA. The V gene end was trimmed by 0 bases and the J gene end by 3 bases; junction bases not matched to a gene: 6. The CDR3 spells CASSLTSGGPEETQYF. CDR3 nucleotides: TGTGCCAGCAGCTTAACGAGCGGGGGACCCGAAGAGACCCAGTACTTC. Based on the CDR3 plus reference TRBV7-3 and TRBJ2-5, the full variable domain is GAGVSQTPSNKVTEKGKYVELRCDPISGHTALYWYRQSLGQGPEFLIYFQGTGAADDSGLPNDRFFAVRPEGSVSTLKIQRTERGDSAVYLCASSLTSGGPEETQYFGPGTRLLVL.

This sequence joins TRBV4-2 and TRBJ1-4; TRBD1 is a possible D gene (5 bases). The V gene lost 1 base and the J gene lost 0 bases, with 6 bases spanning the gap. Germline CDR1 and CDR2: LGHNA and YNFKEQ. This CDR3 is built from 15 residues. CDR3 bases: TGTGCCAGCAGCCAAGGGGGGACAACTAATGAAAAACTGTTTTTT. Amino acid sequence: CASSQGGTTNEKLFF.

The DNA for the CDR3 is TGTGCCAGCAGCCAAGGTAGAGCGGGGGGGCCCTCAGAGACCCAGTACTTC. It yields the protein CASSQGRAGGPSETQYF. This chain joins TRBV4-2 and TRBJ2-5, with TRBD2 matching over 10 bases. This CDR3 is 17 amino acids long. J lost 4 bases, V lost 1 base, and 9 bases had no gene match. CDR1 is LGHNA, CDR2 YNFKEQ, per germline.

The chain carries TRBV7-8 and TRBJ1-5, with D uncertain. Per germline, CDR1 SGHVS and CDR2 FQNEAQ. The V end lost 5 bases, the J end lost 0 bases, and 11 bases lay between the germline ends. CDR3 length equals 15 residues. CDR3 region: CASSPGIYSNQPQHF. The CDR3 bases are TGTGCCAGCAGCCCCGGGATCTATAGCAATCAGCCCCAGCATTTT.

The chain is built from TRBV5-1 and TRBJ2-1; 11 nucleotides line up with TRBD2. With 5 bases clipped from V and 5 bases from J, the junction kept 6 bases outside the gene matches. This CDR3 spans 15 amino acids. Per the germline V gene, CDR1 is SGHRS and CDR2 is YFSETQ. CDR3 coding DNA: TGCGCCAGCAGTCAGACTAGCGGGGAGGACAATGAGCAGTTCTTC. This codes for CASSQTSGEDNEQFF.

The rearrangement links TRBV18 to TRBJ2-1; D could derive from TRBD1 or TRBD2 (5 bases each). V shed 0 bases and J shed 7 bases, with 13 bases lying between them. CDR3 length equals 15 residues. Germline V gene sequence: CDR1 KGHSH, CDR2 LQKENI. CDR3 sequence: CASSPPGAEGNEQFF. The CDR3 coding sequence is TGTGCCAGCTCACCACCCGGGGCCGAGGGGAATGAGCAGTTCTTC.

V is TRBV14 and J is TRBJ2-1, with unresolved D. The CDR3 covers 13 residues. Trimming removed 4 bases from V and 8 bases from J, with 12 bases in between. Germline CDR1 SGHDN, CDR2 FVKESK. The DNA for the CDR3 is TGTGCCAGCAGCCCCGTCCGAGTCTATGAGCAGTTCTTC. Translating it yields CASSPVRVYEQFF.